These 30 T cell receptor beta chains originate from one sample sequenced in a study of CD8+ T cells in alopecia areata. RNA was extracted and reverse transcribed into cDNA as the sequencing template. Some clones are missing from TCRdb's copy, which holds only in-frame ones; the method was immunoSEQ multiplex PCR. The table shows 100,000 to 150,000 clones, with 50% to 60% occurring only once. This specimen consisted of CD4+ T cells sorted from blood, obtained at week 0. The source is a human donor with alopecia areata.

This clone has only a few counts. The chain links TRBV7-9 to TRBJ2-7; weak D call: TRBD1 (6 bases). Trimming removed 7 bases from V and 3 bases from J, with 16 bases in between. Germline-derived CDR1 and CDR2 are SEHNR and FQNEAQ (reference sequence). There are 14 residues in the CDR3. The DNA for the CDR3 is TGTGCCAGCACCCCGGGCAGGGGAGACTACGAGCAGTACTTC. Translating gives CASTPGRGDYEQYF.

The chain carries TRBV4-2 and TRBJ2-3; 9 bases align to TRBD1. The CDR3 length is 15 residues. Losses at the gene ends were 3 bases for V and 2 bases for J; bases not matched to a gene: 3. Germline CDR1 and CDR2: LGHNA and YNFKEQ. CDR3 amino acids: CASSQGDRATDTQYF. CDR3 coding DNA: TGTGCCAGCAGCCAGGGGGACAGGGCCACAGATACGCAGTATTTT.

In its sample, this clone was seen a few times. The gene calls are TRBV7-3 and TRBJ1-1; a weak D match, TRBD1 (5 bases). The CDR3 has 13 residues. V lost 5 bases, J lost 4 bases, and 11 bases lay in between. Germline values: CDR1 SGHTA, CDR2 FQGTGA. DNA for the CDR3: TGTGCCAGCAGCATTTCGAGGGGCACTGAAGCTTTCTTT. Translated: CASSISRGTEAFF.

The gene calls are TRBV11-2 and TRBJ2-5; 12 nucleotides line up with TRBD1. The CDR3 is 16 amino acids. Germline V gives CDR1 SGHAT, CDR2 FQNNGV. J lost 5 bases, V lost 5 bases, and 9 bases had no gene match. The CDR3, as DNA: TGTGCCAGCAGCCGCACCGGGACAGGGGGCCATGAGACCCAGTACTTC. This sequence encodes CASSRTGTGGHETQYF.

The J gene is TRBJ2-1, the V gene TRBV4-2; 9 nucleotides match TRBD2. The ends lost 0 bases at V and 0 bases at J; junction bases unmatched: 3. Germline CDR1 reads LGHNA; CDR2 reads YNFKEQ. The CDR3 extends over 17 amino acids. This CDR3 is CASSQETSGRSYNEQFF. CDR3 nucleotides: TGTGCCAGCAGCCAAGAGACTAGCGGACGCTCCTACAATGAGCAGTTCTTC.

This clone showed up just once. The V call is TRBV27, the J call TRBJ1-2; D gene uncertain. Germline CDR1 is MNHEY and CDR2 is SMNVEV (reference sequence). The V end lost 2 bases, the J end lost 7 bases, and 8 bases lay between the germline ends. This CDR3 contains 12 residues. CDR3 loop: CASSLGAGGYTF. DNA of the CDR3: TGTGCCAGCAGTTTAGGTGCCGGTGGCTACACCTTC.

This chain uses TRBV6-5 with TRBJ2-7; TRBD1 aligns across 9 bases. The J segment lost 0 bases and the V segment lost 6 bases, leaving 6 bases of the junction unmatched. Looked up from germline, CDR1 is MNHEY and CDR2 is SVGAGI. The CDR3 length is 15 residues. Here the CDR3 reads CASRTGTGPSYEQYF. In nucleotides, the CDR3 is TGTGCCAGCAGAACCGGGACAGGGCCCTCCTACGAGCAGTACTTC.

This clone has only one observation. The chain carries TRBV5-1 and TRBJ2-6, with 9 bases identical to TRBD1. This CDR3 is 17 amino acids long. Germline V gene lookup returns CDR1 SGHRS and CDR2 YFSETQ. Trimming removed 4 bases from V and 4 bases from J; junction bases left unmatched: 9. CDR3 loop: CASSVSRDRAGANVLTF. CDR3 coding DNA: TGCGCCAGCAGCGTGTCCCGGGACAGGGCCGGGGCCAACGTCCTGACTTTC.

The chain has TRBV11-2 and TRBJ1-1, with a tentative D call TRBD1 (5 bases). CDR3 length: 14 amino acids. Trimming took 8 bases from V and 1 from J, leaving 14 bases between them. Germline-derived CDR1 and CDR2 are SGHAT and FQNNGV. DNA of the CDR3: TGTGCCAGCCGATCGGGGGTAACGAACACTGAAGCTTTCTTT. It yields the protein CASRSGVTNTEAFF.

CDR3 bases: TGTGCCCGTGACAGGGCTGGGGCCAACGTCCTGACTTTC. Protein sequence: CARDRAGANVLTF. This chain links TRBV30 with TRBJ2-6; 7 bases map to TRBD1. The V gene's germline CDR1 is GTSNPN and CDR2 SVGIG (reference sequence). The CDR3 has 13 residues. J gave up 2 bases and V 8 bases, and 3 bases lay outside the gene matches.

In its sample, this clone was seen a few times. J is TRBJ2-5 and V is TRBV7-9; the D gene is possibly TRBD2 (7 bases). CDR1 is SEHNR and CDR2 is FQNEAQ in the germline V gene (reference sequence). V was pared by 4 bases and J by 1 base, with 19 bases between. This CDR3 is built from 17 residues. The CDR3 DNA follows: TGTGCCAGCAGCTCTGGGGGGGCCAAAGGAGTCCAAGAGACCCAGTACTTC. Translation: CASSSGGAKGVQETQYF.

V usage is TRBV4-2 and J usage is TRBJ2-5, with 7 positions matching TRBD2. The V gene's germline CDR1 is LGHNA and CDR2 YNFKEQ. J lost 3 bases, V lost 8 bases, and 12 bases had no gene match. The CDR3 spans 15 residues. The DNA of the CDR3 is TGTGCCAGCGGCTCCCGGGGGGAGGGGAAAGAGACCCAGTACTTC. This sequence encodes CASGSRGEGKETQYF.

This clone was detected only a few times. The chain joins TRBV7-2 to TRBJ1-4; 7 nucleotides match TRBD1. Germline CDR1 is SGHTA and CDR2 is FQGNSA. CDR3 length: 13 amino acids. V shed 4 bases and J 8 bases; nucleotides not matched to a gene: 4. The CDR3 loop is CASSSEGAEKLFF. In DNA form, the CDR3 reads TGTGCCAGCAGCTCAGAGGGGGCAGAAAAACTGTTTTTT.

This clone was counted between two and nine times. This sequence joins TRBV21-1 and TRBJ1-1. TRBV21-1 is deemed a pseudogene. This CDR3 is 17 amino acids long. CDR3 residues: CASSKVLGTESGAEAFF. The CDR3 DNA reads as TGTGCCAGCAGCAAAGTTCTCGGGACGGAGAGCGGGGCTGAAGCTTTCTTT.

The chain links TRBV2 to TRBJ1-1; tentatively, D is TRBD1 (5 bases). Germline CDR1 reads SNHLY; CDR2 reads FYNNEI. V lost 10 bases to trimming and J lost 6 bases, with 21 bases between them. The CDR3 runs to 14 residues. CDR3 nucleotide sequence: TGTGCCACCGGGCAGGGAAGCGGACTCCCTGAAGCTTTCTTT. Translating it yields CATGQGSGLPEAFF. Combining the CDR3 with reference TRBV2 and TRBJ1-1 gives the whole variable domain EPEVTQTPSHQVTQMGQEVILRCVPISNHLYFYWYRQILGQKVEFLVSFYNNEISEKSEIFDDQFSVERPDGSNFTLKIRSTKLEDSAMYFCATGQGSGLPEAFFGQGTRLTVV.

J is TRBJ2-7 and V is TRBV7-2; no clear D. Per germline, CDR1 SGHTA and CDR2 FQGNSA. V gave up 5 bases and J gave up 0 bases, with 14 bases separating them. CDR3 length: 15 amino acids. The CDR3 loop is CASSHPLSSSYEQYF. The CDR3 DNA reads as TGTGCCAGCAGCCATCCTTTATCAAGCTCCTACGAGCAGTACTTC.

J is TRBJ1-3 and V is TRBV30, with a weak D call TRBD1 (6 bases). Trimming cost V 8 bases and J 3 bases, with 17 bases left between them. Germline-derived CDR1 and CDR2 are GTSNPN and SVGIG (reference sequence). The CDR3 has 14 amino acids. CDR3 bases: TGTGCCCGGGATCGGGGGCGAGGTGGAAACACCATATATTTT. This sequence encodes CARDRGRGGNTIYF.

The V and J genes are TRBV9 and TRBJ2-2; TRBD2 matches 8 bases. Germline CDR1 is SGDLS and CDR2 is YYNGEE. The CDR3 spans 15 residues. Trimming at V came to 3 bases and at J to 0 bases, leaving 1 base not matched to a gene. CDR3 sequence: CASSETSANTGELFF. In DNA form, the CDR3 reads TGTGCCAGCAGCGAGACTAGCGCGAACACCGGGGAGCTGTTTTTT.

This clone was picked up a small number of times. The rearrangement joins TRBV11-1 to TRBJ2-1, with 13 bases matching TRBD2. Looked up from germline, CDR1 is SGHAT and CDR2 is FQDESV (reference sequence). V shed 5 bases, J shed 10 bases, and the junction held 8 bases outside the gene matches. The CDR3 covers 15 residues. The CDR3 reads CASSTLAGGPGEQFF. The CDR3 bases are TGTGCCAGCAGCACACTAGCGGGAGGGCCTGGGGAGCAGTTCTTC.

The chain carries TRBV5-6 and TRBJ2-7; D gene ambiguous. V lost 1 base and J 3 bases, leaving 11 bases between the germline ends. CDR3 length: 14 amino acids. Germline CDR1 is SGHDT and CDR2 is YYEEEE. CDR3 amino acids: CASSLYLGFYEQYF. CDR3 DNA: TGTGCCAGCAGCTTGTATCTGGGGTTCTACGAGCAGTACTTC.

The CDR3 DNA is TGTGCCAGCAGGCGGGGGGGCCAGCGGGAGACCCAGTACTTC. Its protein is CASRRGGQRETQYF. V usage is TRBV6-5 and J usage is TRBJ2-5; TRBD2 matches 9 bases. Germline V CDR1 and CDR2: MNHEY, SVGAGI. The CDR3 totals 14 residues. V shed 6 bases and J 5 bases; nucleotides not matched to a gene: 7.

This chain uses TRBV11-2 with TRBJ2-1; D is undetermined. Looked up from germline, CDR1 is SGHAT and CDR2 is FQNNGV. Trimming pared 0 bases from V and 10 bases from J, leaving 10 bases between. The CDR3 sequence is 13 residues long. In nucleotides, the CDR3 is TGTGCCAGCAGCTTAGACCACTACTCCGAGCAGTTCTTC. Its translation: CASSLDHYSEQFF. Looking up the rest from reference TRBV11-2 and TRBJ2-1 gives the full variable domain: EAGVAQSPRYKIIEKRQSVAFWCNPISGHATLYWYQQILGQGPKLLIQFQNNGVVDDSQLPKDRFSAERLKGVDSTLKIQPAKLEDSAVYLCASSLDHYSEQFFGPGTRLTVL.

The V call is TRBV11-1, the J call TRBJ2-6, with D possibly called TRBD1 or TRBD2 (6 bases each). The V and J ends lost 5 bases and 4 bases respectively, with 15 bases between them. Germline V gene sequence: CDR1 SGHAT, CDR2 FQDESV (reference sequence). CDR3 length: 16 residues. This CDR3 is CASSTTGGPGANVLTF. In DNA form, the CDR3 reads TGTGCCAGCAGCACGACTGGGGGGCCCGGGGCCAACGTCCTGACTTTC.

The CDR3 sequence is CASSLVRGTGSHEQYF. CDR3 sequence (DNA): TGCGCCAGCAGCTTGGTCCGGGGGACAGGGAGCCACGAGCAGTACTTC. The genes are TRBV5-1 and TRBJ2-7; 9 nucleotides agree with TRBD1. The junction had 9 bases not matched to a gene; V was cut back by 0 bases and J by 5 bases. Germline V CDR1 and CDR2: SGHRS, YFSETQ. This CDR3 region has 16 residues.

The rearrangement links TRBV5-1 to TRBJ2-3; 8 bases agree with TRBD2. Germline assignment: CDR1 SGHRS and CDR2 YFSETQ. The junction had 3 bases not matched to a gene; V was cut back by 2 bases and J by 4 bases. This CDR3 is built from 14 residues. CDR3: CASSFFGGADTQYF. The CDR3 DNA is TGCGCCAGCAGCTTTTTCGGGGGGGCAGATACGCAGTATTTT.

V gene TRBV7-6 combines with J gene TRBJ1-6, with 11 bases lining up with TRBD1. The V gene's germline CDR1 is SGHVS and CDR2 FNYEAQ. V gave up 4 bases and J gave up 14 bases; unmatched junction bases: 7. CDR3 size: 14 residues. CDR3 bases: TGTGCCAGCAGCTCACAGGGGACAGGGGGAACCCTCCACTTT. Translating it yields CASSSQGTGGTLHF.

The V and J genes are TRBV7-3 and TRBJ2-6, with D perhaps matching TRBD1 or TRBD2 (5 bases each). Trimming shortened V by 6 bases and J by 0 bases, and 15 bases separated the two germline ends. Germline V CDR1 and CDR2: SGHTA, FQGTGA. The CDR3 extends over 17 amino acids. CDR3 in DNA: TGTGCCAGCAGGCGGTGGGACGGCAACTCTGGGGCCAACGTCCTGACTTTC. Protein product: CASRRWDGNSGANVLTF.

This sequence joins TRBV4-2 and TRBJ1-4, with D perhaps matching TRBD1 (6 bases). Germline values: CDR1 LGHNA, CDR2 YNFKEQ. V was trimmed by 1 base and J by 4 bases, leaving 10 bases between them. This CDR3 spans 15 amino acids. The CDR3 nucleotides are TGTGCCAGCAGCCAAGGGACAGCCGATAATGAAAAACTGTTTTTT. Encoded protein: CASSQGTADNEKLFF.

In this sample, this clone turned up a few times. The chain couples TRBV7-2 to TRBJ1-2; 7 bases line up with TRBD1. The J segment lost 3 bases and the V segment lost 5 bases, leaving 9 bases of the junction unmatched. Per the germline V gene, CDR1 is SGHTA and CDR2 is FQGNSA. The CDR3 consists of 15 residues. The CDR3 sequence: CASSLTTTGYYGYTF. CDR3 coding DNA: TGTGCCAGCAGCCTAACAACGACAGGGTACTATGGCTACACCTTC.

The chain has TRBV7-6 and TRBJ2-7; maybe TRBD1 (5 bases). CDR3 size: 16 residues. Trimming took 5 bases from V and 7 from J, leaving 24 bases between them. Germline V gives CDR1 SGHVS, CDR2 FNYEAQ. The CDR3 is CASSPWGSGGYTEQYF. CDR3 bases: TGTGCCAGCAGCCCCTGGGGCTCGGGTGGTTACACTGAGCAGTACTTC.